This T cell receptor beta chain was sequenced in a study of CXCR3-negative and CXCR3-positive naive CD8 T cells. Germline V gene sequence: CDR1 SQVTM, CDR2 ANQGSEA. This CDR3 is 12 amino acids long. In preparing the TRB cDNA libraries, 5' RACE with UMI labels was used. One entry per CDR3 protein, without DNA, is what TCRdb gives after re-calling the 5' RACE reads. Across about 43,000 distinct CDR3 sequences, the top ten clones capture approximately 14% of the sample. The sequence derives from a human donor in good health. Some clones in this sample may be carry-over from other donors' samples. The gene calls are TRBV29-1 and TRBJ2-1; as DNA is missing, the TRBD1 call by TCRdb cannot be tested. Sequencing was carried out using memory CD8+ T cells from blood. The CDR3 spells CSSRQGFDEQFF.